The clone carrying this T cell receptor (beta chain) came up a few times. Its antigen is not known. Amplified TCR beta CDR3 regions came from RNA transcripts. During a first-round RT-PCR of the TCR CDR3, the HTBI primer set was used. MiXCR, run by TCRdb on the multiplex PCR reads, gives a single entry per CDR3 protein. Of approximately 570,000 distinct CDR3 sequences in the sample, about 20% were seen once. The record originates from a study of T cells in Graves' hyperthyroidism and ophthalmopathy. Across the whole study: Before any treatment, at initial diagnosis, peripheral blood was collected. The study's findings and limits: The model made its ophthalmopathy prediction, and onset followed a median around 6.5 months later. Most thyroid clonotypes that were expanded above 0.001 also turned up in blood.

Reasons for excluding patients were uncontrolled infection, other autoimmune disease, pregnancy or lactation. The V gene's germline CDR1 is SGHAT and CDR2 FQNNGV. V lost 5 bases to trimming and J lost 2 bases; unmatched junction nucleotides: 9. The CDR3 loop spans 16 amino acids. The chain joins TRBV11-2 to TRBJ2-3; 8 bases map to TRBD2. The source of this sequence is a man in his forties with Graves' ophthalmopathy. The material sequenced was blood. CDR3 region: CASSRGLEVFTDTQYF. CDR3 DNA: TGTGCCAGCAGCCGGGGACTAGAAGTATTCACAGATACGCAGTATTTT.